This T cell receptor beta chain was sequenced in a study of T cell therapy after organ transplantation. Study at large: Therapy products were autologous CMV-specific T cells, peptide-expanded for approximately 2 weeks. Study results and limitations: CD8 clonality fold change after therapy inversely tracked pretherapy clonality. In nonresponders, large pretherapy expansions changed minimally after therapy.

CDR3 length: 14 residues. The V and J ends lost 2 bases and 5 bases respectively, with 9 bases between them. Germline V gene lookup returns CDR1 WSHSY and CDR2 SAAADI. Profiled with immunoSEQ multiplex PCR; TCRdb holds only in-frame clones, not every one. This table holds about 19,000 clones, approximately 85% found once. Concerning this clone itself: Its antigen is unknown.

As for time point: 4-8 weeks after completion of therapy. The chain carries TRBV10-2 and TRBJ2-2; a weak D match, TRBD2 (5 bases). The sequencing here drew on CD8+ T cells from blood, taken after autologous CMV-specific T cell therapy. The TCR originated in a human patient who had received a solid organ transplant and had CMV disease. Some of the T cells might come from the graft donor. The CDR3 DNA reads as TGCGCCAGCAGTGAGCGGCGGGTGACCGGGGAGCTGTTTTTT. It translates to CASSERRVTGELFF.